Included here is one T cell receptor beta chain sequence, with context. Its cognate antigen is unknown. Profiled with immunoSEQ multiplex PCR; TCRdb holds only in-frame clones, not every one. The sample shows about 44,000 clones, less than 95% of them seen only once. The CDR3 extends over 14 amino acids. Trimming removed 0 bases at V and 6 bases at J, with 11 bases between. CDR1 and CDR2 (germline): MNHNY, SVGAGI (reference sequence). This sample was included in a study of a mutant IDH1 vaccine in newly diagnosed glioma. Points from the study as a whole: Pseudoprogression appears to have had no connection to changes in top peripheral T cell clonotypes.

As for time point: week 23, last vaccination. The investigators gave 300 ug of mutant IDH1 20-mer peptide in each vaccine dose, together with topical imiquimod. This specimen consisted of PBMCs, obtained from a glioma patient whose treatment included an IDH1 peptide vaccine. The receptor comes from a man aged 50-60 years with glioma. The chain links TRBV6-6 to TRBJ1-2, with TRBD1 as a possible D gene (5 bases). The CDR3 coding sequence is TGTGCCAGCAGTTACTCGTCTGGGGCAGATGGCTACACCTTC. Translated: CASSYSSGADGYTF.